This record covers a single T cell receptor (beta chain). CDR3 length: 14 amino acids. The germline CDR1 and CDR2 sequences are LGHDT and YNNKEL (reference sequence). The germline V and J ends were trimmed by 6 bases and 8 bases, with 17 bases remaining between them. As handled by the study authors: Amplification of reference gene primers provided the estimated nucleated cell counts. The repertoire was sequenced with immunoSEQ multiplex PCR; TCRdb's copy has only in-frame clones and lacks some. Clonal size and the V and J genes are those of that table, whereas D and trimming came from the DNA. The top ten hold just under 15% of the sample, which has about 65,000 clones, approximately 75% seen once. The sample belongs to a study of blood T cell repertoires in COVID-19. Study details: Researchers got acute and convalescent COVID-19 samples from the United States, Italy and Spain. T cells, B-cell-depleted T cells, or PBMCs supplied cDNA or gDNA.

V gene TRBV3-1 (or the pseudogene TRBV3-2) combines with J gene TRBJ2-1, with D possibly TRBD1 on 6 matching bases. The sequence was collected from a man older than 75 with acute or convalescent COVID-19. Sequences were obtained from peripheral blood. CDR3 protein: CASRKGSGVDEQFF. In nucleotides, the CDR3 is TGTGCCAGCAGGAAGGGTTCAGGGGTGGATGAGCAGTTCTTC.